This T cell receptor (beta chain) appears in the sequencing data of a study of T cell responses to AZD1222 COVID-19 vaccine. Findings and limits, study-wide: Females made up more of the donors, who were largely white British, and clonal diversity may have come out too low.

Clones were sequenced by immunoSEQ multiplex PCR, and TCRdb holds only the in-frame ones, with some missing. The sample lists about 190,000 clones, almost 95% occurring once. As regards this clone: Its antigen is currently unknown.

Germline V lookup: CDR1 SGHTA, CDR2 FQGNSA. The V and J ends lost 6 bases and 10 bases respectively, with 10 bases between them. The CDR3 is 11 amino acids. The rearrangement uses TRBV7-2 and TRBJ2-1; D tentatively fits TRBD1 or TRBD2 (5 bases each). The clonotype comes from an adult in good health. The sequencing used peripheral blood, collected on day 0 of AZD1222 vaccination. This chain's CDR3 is CASRGVSEQFF. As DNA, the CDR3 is TGTGCCAGCAGGGGGGTGAGCGAGCAGTTCTTC.